This T cell receptor (beta chain) appears in the sequencing data of a study of T-cell reconstitution after alpha-beta-depleted transplantation in children. Per the germline V gene, CDR1 is DFQATT and CDR2 is SNEGSKA (reference sequence). With 6 bases removed from V and 1 base from J, the gap between germline ends came to 8 bases. The CDR3 runs 12 residues. Overall study findings and caveats: The study reportedly traced alpha-beta T cells about two months after transplant to several hundred expanded graft clones. After transplant, high TCRbeta diversity at day 60 in some patients arose from surviving recipient T cells and thymic progenitors. T-cell counts and diversity at one year post-transplant came mainly from newly produced T cells.

It was with unique molecular identifiers that the TCRbeta library was prepared. TCRdb re-derived calls from the PCR reads in MiXCR, one entry per CDR3 protein. The sample has about a million distinct CDR3 sequences; about 30% are singletons. On this clonotype: The antigen is unknown.

The chain couples TRBV20-1 to TRBJ2-3; D unresolved. The starting material was PBMCs, mostly from graft donor cells, obtained 360 days after TCRalphabeta/CD19-depleted stem cell transplant. The receptor comes from a boy younger than two who had a stem cell transplant for SCID, so the T cells may come from the graft donor. CDR3 loop: CSAPLGTDTQYF. CDR3 nucleotide sequence: TGCAGTGCCCCCCTGGGCACAGATACGCAGTATTTT.